Following are 6 T cell receptor beta chains from one sample sequenced in a study of cytomegalovirus exposure and HLA in healthy donors (dated by TCRdb to 2016 to 2017). Library method: the immunoSEQ multiplex PCR assay. For the multiplex PCR, a mixture combining 60 forward primers for TCR Vbeta segments and 13 reverse primers for TCR Jbeta segments was used. TCRdb's version of the immuneACCESS table is confined to in-frame rearrangements and falls short of the full clone set. An unresolved V gene accounts for under half of the shortfall where checked; the remainder is of unknown origin. Within this sample are more than 100,000 clones, with around 86% of them counted one time only. About 7.5% of the sample lies in the top ten. The material sequenced was PBMCs. Receptor source: a woman aged 45 to 65 in good health and CMV-seropositive.

The chain combines TRBV7-8 with TRBJ1-1, with a possible D match to TRBD1 (5 bases). Germline V gene lookup returns CDR1 SGHVS and CDR2 FQNEAQ. CDR3 size: 16 residues. The V and J ends lost 2 bases and 0 bases respectively, with 13 bases between them. This CDR3 reads CASSLLGGPLNTEAFF. The DNA for the CDR3 is TGTGCCAGCAGCTTACTCGGGGGTCCCTTGAACACTGAAGCTTTCTTT.

This chain links TRBV29-1 with TRBJ1-1, with D perhaps matching TRBD1 (5 bases). This CDR3 is built from 13 residues. Germline loops: CDR1 SQVTM, CDR2 ANQGSEA. Trimming left V 7 bases short and J 0 bases short, with 12 bases between. The CDR3 here is CSASQVLNTEAFF. CDR3 nucleotides: TGCAGCGCCTCACAGGTTTTGAACACTGAAGCTTTCTTT.

V and J are TRBV6-5 and TRBJ1-2; no clear D. V dropped 4 bases and J dropped 2 bases, with 8 bases sitting between them. The CDR3 has 13 amino acids. CDR1 and CDR2 from the germline V gene are MNHEY and SVGAGI. CDR3 in amino acids: CASSWRYNYGYTF. CDR3 coding DNA: TGTGCCAGCAGTTGGAGGTACAACTATGGCTACACCTTC.

The V gene is TRBV15, the J gene TRBJ1-2; D unclear. Germline lookup yields CDR1 LNHNV and CDR2 YYDKDF (reference sequence). With 5 bases removed from V and 4 bases from J, the gap between germline ends came to 11 bases. CDR3 length: 13 amino acids. CDR3 loop: CATSLHNSYGYTF. The CDR3 region has the DNA TGTGCCACCAGCCTACATAACAGCTATGGCTACACCTTC.

The rearrangement uses TRBV9 and TRBJ1-1, with TRBD1 identical over 7 bases. Germline loops: CDR1 SGDLS, CDR2 YYNGEE. The CDR3 runs 14 residues. Germline trimming cut 4 bases from V and 4 bases from J; bases unmatched to any gene: 7. CDR3 amino acids: CASSPTGASTEAFF. CDR3 bases: TGTGCCAGCAGCCCAACAGGGGCGAGCACTGAAGCTTTCTTT.

The chain uses TRBV2 and TRBJ2-3, with D tentatively TRBD2 (5 bases). V shed 5 bases and J shed 0 bases, with 21 bases lying between them. Germline-derived CDR1 and CDR2 are SNHLY and FYNNEI. CDR3 length: 18 residues. For the CDR3, the DNA is TGTGCCAGCAGTCATGGCCGAGGGTGGTCTCTTAGCACAGATACGCAGTATTTT. It specifies CASSHGRGWSLSTDTQYF.